The entry below describes one T cell receptor beta chain. Its antigen is not known. Trimming removed 0 bases from V and 1 base from J; junction bases left unmatched: 8. This CDR3 spans 17 amino acids. CDR1 and CDR2 (germline): SGDLS, YYNGEE. In the PCR, 60 Vbeta and 13 Jbeta primers were used. Profiling relied on immunoSEQ multiplex PCR, and the TCRdb table lists in-frame clones only, not all of them. Of around 160,000 clones listed, roughly 75% were seen once; the top ten hold over 4.5%. These data come from a study of cytomegalovirus exposure and HLA in healthy donors. Notes on the study in general: CMV serostatus was the only recorded immune exposure for donors. Certain indistinguishable V segments, among them TRBV6-2 and TRBV6-3, were excluded.

Sequenced sample: PBMCs. This clonotype originated in a male donor in good health and CMV-seronegative. This chain links TRBV9 with TRBJ2-3; TRBD2 aligns across 7 bases. This CDR3 is CASSVGTSASGTDTQYF. CDR3 in DNA: TGTGCCAGCAGCGTAGGAACTAGCGCGTCAGGCACAGATACGCAGTATTTT.